This entry describes one T cell receptor beta chain. Libraries were prepared by immunoSEQ multiplex PCR; TCRdb keeps only in-frame clonotypes and omits some of them. The sample yields fewer than 120,000 clones, 75% to 80% seen once. Trimming took off 7 bases at V and 2 bases at J, with 8 bases between the two ends. This CDR3 has 12 residues. Looked up from germline, CDR1 is LNHDA and CDR2 is SQIVND (reference sequence). This specimen comes from a study of blood T cell repertoires in COVID-19. At the level of the study: PBMCs, B-cell-depleted T cells, or T cells provided the cDNA or gDNA that made up the material.

The TCR comes from a woman aged 80 or older with active or convalescent COVID-19. The sequencing sample was made of peripheral blood. This sequence joins TRBV19 and TRBJ1-2; the D is unclear. DNA for the CDR3: TGTGCCAGTATCAACAAGAACTATGGCTACACCTTC. It specifies CASINKNYGYTF.